This T cell receptor beta chain was documented in a study of human thymus T cells. CDR3 length: 11 residues. V shed 7 bases and J shed 3 bases, with 10 bases lying between them. Germline V gives CDR1 DFQATT, CDR2 SNEGSKA (reference sequence). Thymus was obtained from resections taken during corrective heart surgery. TCRdb's copy holds only in-frame clones and misses some; the assay was immunoSEQ multiplex PCR. The sample records 78,000 or so clones, 90% to 97% being singletons. The chain recombines TRBV20-1 with TRBJ2-7, with unresolved D. This TCR came from a boy in the first two years of life with a congenital heart defect but otherwise immunologically healthy. The sample was thymus tissue. CDR3 amino acids: CSVAGYYEQYF. The CDR3 DNA reads as TGCAGTGTAGCTGGGTACTACGAGCAGTACTTC.